The 19 T cell receptor beta chains in this list originate from one sample, sequenced in a study of cytomegalovirus exposure and HLA in healthy donors. The PCR employed 60 Vbeta primers together with 13 Jbeta primers. The table came from immunoSEQ multiplex PCR; TCRdb's copy has only in-frame clones and leaves some out. The sample consists of roughly 140,000 clones, about 75% of them appearing once. Sequencing was done on a sample of PBMCs. Receptors originate from a woman in her twenties or thirties in good health and CMV-seronegative.

This clone was counted a single time. This sequence joins TRBV5-1 and TRBJ2-1; TRBD2 aligns across 9 bases. Germline loops: CDR1 SGHRS, CDR2 YFSETQ. This CDR3 is 15 amino acids long. The junction had 7 bases not matched to a gene; V was cut back by 3 bases and J by 6 bases. The DNA of the CDR3 is TGCGCCAGCAGCTCCTCGGGACTAGCCGCCAATGAGCAGTTCTTC. It encodes CASSSSGLAANEQFF.

V is TRBV6-5 and J is TRBJ1-6; D is unclear. The germline CDR1 and CDR2 sequences are MNHEY and SVGAGI. There are 12 residues in the CDR3. Trimming took 2 bases from V and 10 from J, leaving 6 bases between them. Written as DNA, the CDR3 is TGTGCCAGCAGTTACAAGGAGTCACCCCTCCACTTT. Amino acids: CASSYKESPLHF.

This rearrangement joins TRBV5-1 to TRBJ1-4; tentative D call: TRBD1 (6 bases). The CDR3 has 15 residues. V was cut by 7 bases and J by 3 bases, with 16 bases left in between. Germline V CDR1 and CDR2: SGHRS, YFSETQ. CDR3 nucleotide sequence: TGCGCCAGCCGACCTGGGGGGGGCCCTAATGAAAAACTGTTTTTT. It is translated as CASRPGGGPNEKLFF. The full variable domain, its missing parts supplied by reference TRBV5-1 and TRBJ1-4, is KAGVTQTPRYLIKTRGQQVTLSCSPISGHRSVSWYQQTPGQGLQFLFEYFSETQRNKGNFPGRFSGRQFSNSRSEMNVSTLELGDSALYLCASRPGGGPNEKLFFGSGTQLSVL.

The rearrangement joins TRBV5-6 to TRBJ1-1; D might be TRBD1 (6 bases). The CDR3 has 19 amino acids. Germline V gene sequence: CDR1 SGHDT, CDR2 YYEEEE. Trimming cost V 4 bases and J 0 bases, with 25 bases left between them. CDR3 region: CASSLGHRAGEPLNTEAFF. CDR3 nucleotide sequence: TGTGCCAGCAGCCTTGGGCACAGGGCGGGCGAACCCCTGAACACTGAAGCTTTCTTT.

This clone was seen a single time. The chain has TRBV19 and TRBJ1-1; D gene ambiguous. V lost 3 bases to trimming and J lost 7 bases, with 9 bases between them. The CDR3 runs to 12 residues. Looked up from germline, CDR1 is LNHDA and CDR2 is SQIVND (reference sequence). The CDR3 nucleotides read TGTGCCAGTAGTATTTGGACTAGTGAAGCTTTCTTT. Encoded protein: CASSIWTSEAFF.

The rearrangement uses TRBV19 and TRBJ2-1; D possibly corresponds to TRBD1 (5 bases). V was pared by 8 bases and J by 3 bases, with 11 bases between. Per germline, CDR1 LNHDA and CDR2 SQIVND (reference sequence). The CDR3 runs 13 residues. CDR3: CASGATNYNEQFF. DNA for the CDR3: TGTGCCAGTGGGGCGACCAACTACAATGAGCAGTTCTTC.

This clone has just a few counts. V gene TRBV6-1 combines with J gene TRBJ1-1; D remains unclear. CDR1 is MNHNS, CDR2 SASEGT, per germline. The CDR3 is 13 amino acids. Trimming pared 4 bases from V and 4 bases from J, leaving 10 bases between. CDR3 sequence reads: CASSASYSTEAFF. The DNA for the CDR3 is TGTGCCAGCAGTGCCTCGTACAGCACTGAAGCTTTCTTT.

The chain uses TRBV19 and TRBJ1-1, with D possibly TRBD1 on 5 matching bases. This CDR3 has 12 amino acids. The germline V gene has CDR1 LNHDA and CDR2 SQIVND (reference sequence). V shed 4 bases and J shed 11 bases, with 14 bases lying between them. As DNA, the CDR3 is TGTGCCAGTAGTAATTTCCAGGGAAAGGCTTTCTTT. Its protein is CASSNFQGKAFF.

The V call is TRBV5-1, the J call TRBJ2-2; 10 nucleotides match TRBD1. Germline V lookup: CDR1 SGHRS, CDR2 YFSETQ. The V gene end was trimmed by 7 bases and the J gene end by 6 bases; junction bases not matched to a gene: 6. There are 14 residues in the CDR3. CDR3 in amino acids: CASGGTGVSGELFF. The CDR3 coding sequence is TGCGCCAGCGGTGGGACAGGGGTGTCCGGGGAGCTGTTTTTT.

V is TRBV11-2 and J is TRBJ1-1; D may be TRBD1 (6 bases). CDR1 and CDR2 (germline): SGHAT, FQNNGV. The ends were cut back, 5 bases at V and 3 bases at J, with 13 bases in the middle. CDR3 length: 14 residues. The CDR3 nucleotides read TGTGCCAGCAGCCGTAGACAGGTGTACACTGAAGCTTTCTTT. It specifies CASSRRQVYTEAFF.

The rearrangement links TRBV27 to TRBJ1-4; 8 bases fit TRBD1. This CDR3 is built from 17 residues. After removal of 6 bases from V and 4 bases from J, the junction contained 13 bases not matched to a gene. Looked up from germline, CDR1 is MNHEY and CDR2 is SMNVEV (reference sequence). The CDR3 loop reads CASSSFTTGANNEKLFF. Here the CDR3 DNA reads TGTGCCAGCAGCTCCTTCACGACAGGGGCTAATAATGAAAAACTGTTTTTT.

This clone came up once. The rearrangement uses TRBV9 and TRBJ1-2, with D perhaps matching TRBD1 (6 bases). The V gene's germline CDR1 is SGDLS and CDR2 YYNGEE. Trimming shortened V by 0 bases and J by 2 bases, and 11 bases separated the two germline ends. The CDR3 is made up of 15 amino acids. CDR3 region: CASSVVQGANYGYTF. The CDR3 nucleotides read TGTGCCAGCAGCGTAGTACAGGGCGCCAACTATGGCTACACCTTC.

The V gene is TRBV7-3, the J gene TRBJ2-3, with 10 bases fitting TRBD2. V lost 8 bases and J lost 1; bases outside the gene matches: 6. The CDR3 extends over 15 amino acids. Looked up from germline, CDR1 is SGHTA and CDR2 is FQGTGA. CDR3 region: CASSSGGAGTDTQYF. The DNA for the CDR3 is TGTGCCAGCTCAAGCGGGGGGGCGGGCACAGATACGCAGTATTTT.

This clone was detected a few times. The chain couples TRBV25-1 to TRBJ2-7; 7 positions agree with TRBD1. The CDR3 length is 14 residues. Trimming took 1 base from V and 4 from J; bases not matched to a gene: 4. Germline CDR1 is MGHDK and CDR2 is SYGVNS. CDR3 in amino acids: CASSESGRGYEQYF. CDR3 sequence (DNA): TGTGCCAGCAGTGAATCGGGCAGGGGGTACGAGCAGTACTTC.

This clone was found a few times. The rearrangement links TRBV6-1 to TRBJ2-1; 7 positions agree with TRBD1. Germline V gene sequence: CDR1 MNHNS, CDR2 SASEGT. V was pared by 4 bases and J by 8 bases, with 8 bases of the junction left unmatched. The CDR3 is 14 residues long. The CDR3 sequence: CASSAGQSYDEQFF. CDR3 nucleotide sequence: TGTGCCAGCAGTGCGGGACAGTCTTACGATGAGCAGTTCTTC.

The rearrangement joins TRBV5-1 to TRBJ1-1; TRBD1 is a possible D gene (6 bases). This CDR3 has 14 amino acids. Germline assignment: CDR1 SGHRS and CDR2 YFSETQ. With 4 bases removed from V and 5 bases from J, the gap between germline ends came to 15 bases. CDR3 loop: CASSRGGAGTEAFF. CDR3 bases: TGCGCCAGCAGCCGGGGGGGGGCGGGAACTGAAGCTTTCTTT.

V gene TRBV5-1 combines with J gene TRBJ2-7; 15 positions match TRBD2. The CDR3 loop spans 18 amino acids. Germline-derived CDR1 and CDR2 are SGHRS and YFSETQ. With 3 bases clipped from V and 1 base from J, the junction kept 8 bases outside the gene matches. The chain's CDR3 is CASSSGLAGGPTSYEQYF. In DNA, the CDR3 is TGCGCCAGCAGCTCGGGACTAGCGGGGGGCCCTACTTCCTACGAGCAGTACTTC.

V is TRBV2 and J is TRBJ2-2; D is unresolved. V gave up 7 bases and J gave up 2 bases, with 11 bases separating them. Germline V gene sequence: CDR1 SNHLY, CDR2 FYNNEI. This CDR3 contains 14 residues. In DNA, the CDR3 is TGTGCCAGCAAAACAGAGTCTAACACCGGGGAGCTGTTTTTT. Encoded protein: CASKTESNTGELFF.

This clone was recorded once. The chain uses TRBV4-1 and TRBJ2-3; 11 bases are shared with TRBD1. V lost 5 bases to trimming and J lost 3 bases; unmatched junction nucleotides: 1. The germline gives CDR1 MGHRA, CDR2 YSYEKL. The CDR3 loop spans 14 amino acids. The CDR3 nucleotides read TGCGCCAGCAGCGGGGACAGGGGGACAGATACGCAGTATTTT. It translates to CASSGDRGTDTQYF.